Given below is one T cell receptor (beta chain) in context. The source of the sample is a study of blood T cell repertoires in COVID-19. TCRdb's copy holds only in-frame clones and misses some; the assay was immunoSEQ multiplex PCR. The sample records some 330,000 clones, 80% to 90% being singletons. V lost 4 bases and J 4 bases, leaving 10 bases between the germline ends. The length of the CDR3 is 13 residues. Germline V gene data show CDR1 as ENHRY and CDR2 as SYGVKD. The sequence came from a man aged 25-45 years who had recovered from COVID-19. Sequenced: PBMCs or T cells enriched from blood (not recorded which). V is TRBV10-3 and J is TRBJ2-5; tentative D call: TRBD1 (6 bases). CDR3 region: CAISVAGAETQYF. The CDR3 region has the DNA TGTGCCATCAGTGTGGCAGGGGCAGAGACCCAGTACTTC.